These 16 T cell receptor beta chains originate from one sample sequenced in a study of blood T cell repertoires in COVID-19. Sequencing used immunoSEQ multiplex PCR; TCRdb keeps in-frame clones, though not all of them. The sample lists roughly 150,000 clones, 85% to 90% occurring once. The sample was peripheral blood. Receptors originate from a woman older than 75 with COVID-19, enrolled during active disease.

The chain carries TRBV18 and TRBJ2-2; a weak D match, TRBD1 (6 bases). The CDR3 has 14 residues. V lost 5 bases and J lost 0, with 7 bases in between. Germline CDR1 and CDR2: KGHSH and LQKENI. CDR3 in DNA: TGTGCCAGCTCATGGACAGCGAACACCGGGGAGCTGTTTTTT. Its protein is CASSWTANTGELFF.

DNA for the CDR3: TGTGCCAGCAGTTTATCAGACAGGGGCTATGGCTACACCTTC. This translates into CASSLSDRGYGYTF. The gene calls are TRBV27 and TRBJ1-2, with 8 nucleotides matching TRBD1. Trimming took 0 bases from V and 4 from J; bases not matched to a gene: 1. Germline CDR1 reads MNHEY; CDR2 reads SMNVEV (reference sequence). This CDR3 is 14 amino acids long.

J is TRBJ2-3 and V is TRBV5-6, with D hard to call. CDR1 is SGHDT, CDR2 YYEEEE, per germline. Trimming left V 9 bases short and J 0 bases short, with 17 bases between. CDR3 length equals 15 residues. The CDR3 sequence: CATQALLSSTDTQYF. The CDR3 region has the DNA TGTGCCACCCAAGCCCTACTCTCTAGCACAGATACGCAGTATTTT. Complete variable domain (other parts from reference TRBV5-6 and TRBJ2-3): DAGVTQSPTHLIKTRGQQVTLRCSPKSGHDTVSWYQQALGQGPQFIFQYYEEEERQRGNFPDRFSGHQFPNYSSELNVNALLLGDSALYLCATQALLSSTDTQYFGPGTRLTVL.

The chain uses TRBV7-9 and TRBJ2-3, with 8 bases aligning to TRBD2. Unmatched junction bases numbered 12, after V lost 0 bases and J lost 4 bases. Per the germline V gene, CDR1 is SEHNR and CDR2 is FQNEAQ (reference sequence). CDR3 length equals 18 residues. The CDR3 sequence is CASSLAKMSGSVPDTQYF. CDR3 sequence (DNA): TGTGCCAGCAGCTTAGCGAAAATGAGCGGGAGTGTCCCAGATACGCAGTATTTT. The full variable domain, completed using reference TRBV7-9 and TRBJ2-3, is DTGVSQNPRHKITKRGQNVTFRCDPISEHNRLYWYRQTLGQGPEFLTYFQNEAQLEKSRLLSDRFSAERPKGSFSTLEIQRTEQGDSAMYLCASSLAKMSGSVPDTQYFGPGTRLTVL.

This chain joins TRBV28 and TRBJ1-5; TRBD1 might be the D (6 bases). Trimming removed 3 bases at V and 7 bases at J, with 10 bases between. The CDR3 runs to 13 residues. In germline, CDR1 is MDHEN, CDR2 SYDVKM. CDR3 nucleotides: TGTGCCAGCAGTTTTTTAGGGGGACAGCCCCAGCATTTT. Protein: CASSFLGGQPQHF.

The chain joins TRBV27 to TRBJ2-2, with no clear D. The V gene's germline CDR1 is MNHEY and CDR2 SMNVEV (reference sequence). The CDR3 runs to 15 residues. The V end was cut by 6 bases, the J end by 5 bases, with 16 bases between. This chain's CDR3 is CASSPDGVRTGELFF. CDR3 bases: TGTGCCAGCAGCCCAGATGGAGTGCGGACCGGGGAGCTGTTTTTT.

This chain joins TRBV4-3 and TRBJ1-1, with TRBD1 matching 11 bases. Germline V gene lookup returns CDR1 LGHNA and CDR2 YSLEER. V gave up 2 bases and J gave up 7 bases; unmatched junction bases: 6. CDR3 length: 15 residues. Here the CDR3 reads CASSQRTGGEYEAFF. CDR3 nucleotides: TGCGCCAGCAGCCAACGGACAGGGGGCGAGTATGAAGCTTTCTTT.

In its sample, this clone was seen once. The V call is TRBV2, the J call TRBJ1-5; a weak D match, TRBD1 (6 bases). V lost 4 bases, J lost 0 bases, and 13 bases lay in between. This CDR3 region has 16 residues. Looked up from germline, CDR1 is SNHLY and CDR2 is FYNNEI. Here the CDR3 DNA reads TGTGCCAGCAGTGGCCGTAGGGGGTATAGCAATCAGCCCCAGCATTTT. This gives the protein CASSGRRGYSNQPQHF.

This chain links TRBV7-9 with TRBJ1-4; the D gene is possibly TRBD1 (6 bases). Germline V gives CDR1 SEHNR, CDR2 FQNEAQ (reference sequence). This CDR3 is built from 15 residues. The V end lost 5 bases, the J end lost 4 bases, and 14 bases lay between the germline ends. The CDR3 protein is CASSAQRGGNEKLFF. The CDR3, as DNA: TGTGCCAGCAGCGCCCAGAGAGGGGGTAATGAAAAACTGTTTTTT.

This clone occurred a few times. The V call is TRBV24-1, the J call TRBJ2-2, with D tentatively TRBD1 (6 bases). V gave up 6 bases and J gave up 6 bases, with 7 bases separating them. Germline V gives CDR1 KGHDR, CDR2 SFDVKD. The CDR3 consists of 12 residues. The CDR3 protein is CATSQGPGELFF. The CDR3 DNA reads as TGTGCCACCAGTCAGGGGCCCGGGGAGCTGTTTTTT.

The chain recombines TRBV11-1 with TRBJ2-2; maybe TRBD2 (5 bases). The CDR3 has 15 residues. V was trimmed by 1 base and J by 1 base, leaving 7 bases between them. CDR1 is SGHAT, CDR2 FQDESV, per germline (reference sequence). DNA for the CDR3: TGTGCCAGCAGCTTAGATGGGAGGAACACCGGGGAGCTGTTTTTT. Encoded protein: CASSLDGRNTGELFF.

The chain's CDR3 is CASSVAETSGRSGSQETQYF. The CDR3 nucleotides are TGTGCCAGCAGCGTAGCTGAGACTAGCGGGAGGTCGGGATCCCAAGAGACCCAGTACTTC. The genes are TRBV9 and TRBJ2-5; 13 bases align to TRBD2. Germline lookup yields CDR1 SGDLS and CDR2 YYNGEE. V lost 0 bases, J lost 1 base, and 12 bases stayed unmatched. This CDR3 has 20 amino acids.

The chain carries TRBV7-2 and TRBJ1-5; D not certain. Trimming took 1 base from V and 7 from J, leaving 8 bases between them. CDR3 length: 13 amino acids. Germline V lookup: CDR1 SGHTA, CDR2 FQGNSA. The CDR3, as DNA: TGTGCCAGCAGCTTAGATCGCCTACAGCCCCAGCATTTT. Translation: CASSLDRLQPQHF.

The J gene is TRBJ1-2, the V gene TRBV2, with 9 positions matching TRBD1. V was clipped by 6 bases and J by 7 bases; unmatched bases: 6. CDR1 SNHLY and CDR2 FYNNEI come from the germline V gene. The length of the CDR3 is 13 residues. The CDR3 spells CASRGTGLGGYTF. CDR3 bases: TGTGCCAGCAGGGGGACAGGGCTTGGTGGCTACACCTTC.

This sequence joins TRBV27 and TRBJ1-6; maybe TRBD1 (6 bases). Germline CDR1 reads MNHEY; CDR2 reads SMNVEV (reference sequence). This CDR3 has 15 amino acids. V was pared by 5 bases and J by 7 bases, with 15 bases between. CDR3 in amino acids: CASSHNPTGNSPLHF. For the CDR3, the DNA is TGTGCCAGCAGTCATAACCCAACAGGGAATTCACCCCTCCACTTT.

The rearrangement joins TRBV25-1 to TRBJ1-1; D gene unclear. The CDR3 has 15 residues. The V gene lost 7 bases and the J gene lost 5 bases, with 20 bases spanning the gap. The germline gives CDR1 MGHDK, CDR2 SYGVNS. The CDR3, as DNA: TGTGCCAGCAATTCACGGGCGGGGTCGGGAACTGAAGCTTTCTTT. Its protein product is CASNSRAGSGTEAFF.